Each of the 5 T cell receptor beta chains below was sequenced from the same sample in a study of cytomegalovirus exposure and HLA in healthy donors (dated by TCRdb to the late 2010s). Library generation was performed with the immunoSEQ multiplex PCR assay. For the multiplex PCR, a mixture combining 60 forward primers for TCR Vbeta segments and 13 reverse primers for TCR Jbeta segments was used. TCRdb retrieved this table from immuneACCESS and kept in-frame rearrangements only. Not all clones are present; in checked studies, unresolved V genes account for under half, and no reason is known for the remainder. The sample table holds approximately 150,000 clones, of which around nine tenths were seen once. The ten largest clones represent approximately 0.85% of the sample. The sequenced material came from PBMCs. The receptors were sampled from a woman in her twenties or thirties in good health and CMV-seronegative.

This clone was picked up one time. The genes are TRBV2 and TRBJ1-6; D unresolved. This CDR3 is 14 amino acids long. Germline V gene data show CDR1 as SNHLY and CDR2 as FYNNEI. The germline V and J ends were trimmed by 3 bases and 5 bases, with 8 bases remaining between them. The CDR3 is CASSDWRDNSPLHF. DNA for the CDR3: TGTGCCAGCAGTGATTGGAGGGATAATTCACCCCTCCACTTT.

The gene calls are TRBV2 and TRBJ1-1; weak D call: TRBD1 (6 bases). The V gene lost 6 bases and the J gene lost 1 base, with 9 bases spanning the gap. The germline CDR1 and CDR2 sequences are SNHLY and FYNNEI. This CDR3 is built from 13 residues. CDR3 in DNA: TGTGCCAGCAGCGAGACAGGGAACACTGAAGCTTTCTTT. Its protein is CASSETGNTEAFF. The full variable domain, completed using reference TRBV2 and TRBJ1-1, is EPEVTQTPSHQVTQMGQEVILRCVPISNHLYFYWYRQILGQKVEFLVSFYNNEISEKSEIFDDQFSVERPDGSNFTLKIRSTKLEDSAMYFCASSETGNTEAFFGQGTRLTVV.

This clone was counted a single time. CDR3 sequence: CASSQGDSATDTQYF. The CDR3 coding sequence is TGTGCCAGCAGCCAAGGAGACTCGGCCACAGATACGCAGTATTTT. The V gene is TRBV14, the J gene TRBJ2-3; D is ambiguous. V dropped 1 base and J dropped 2 bases, with 10 bases sitting between them. In germline, CDR1 is SGHDN, CDR2 FVKESK. There are 15 residues in the CDR3.

The genes are TRBV7-2 and TRBJ2-5; TRBD2 aligns across 7 bases. The germline gives CDR1 SGHTA, CDR2 FQGNSA. The CDR3 is made up of 14 amino acids. The V and J ends lost 5 bases and 7 bases, in that order; junction bases with no gene match: 10. CDR3 residues: CASSLRAGEGTQYF. The CDR3 DNA reads TGTGCCAGCAGCCTGCGGGCGGGGGAGGGGACCCAGTACTTC.

The chain links TRBV18 to TRBJ2-3, with 13 bases that match TRBD2. CDR3 length equals 16 residues. Germline V CDR1 and CDR2: KGHSH, LQKENI. V gave up 5 bases and J gave up 4 bases; unmatched junction bases: 6. CDR3: CASSTGLAGASDTQYF. DNA for the CDR3: TGTGCCAGCTCAACCGGACTAGCGGGAGCCTCAGATACGCAGTATTTT.